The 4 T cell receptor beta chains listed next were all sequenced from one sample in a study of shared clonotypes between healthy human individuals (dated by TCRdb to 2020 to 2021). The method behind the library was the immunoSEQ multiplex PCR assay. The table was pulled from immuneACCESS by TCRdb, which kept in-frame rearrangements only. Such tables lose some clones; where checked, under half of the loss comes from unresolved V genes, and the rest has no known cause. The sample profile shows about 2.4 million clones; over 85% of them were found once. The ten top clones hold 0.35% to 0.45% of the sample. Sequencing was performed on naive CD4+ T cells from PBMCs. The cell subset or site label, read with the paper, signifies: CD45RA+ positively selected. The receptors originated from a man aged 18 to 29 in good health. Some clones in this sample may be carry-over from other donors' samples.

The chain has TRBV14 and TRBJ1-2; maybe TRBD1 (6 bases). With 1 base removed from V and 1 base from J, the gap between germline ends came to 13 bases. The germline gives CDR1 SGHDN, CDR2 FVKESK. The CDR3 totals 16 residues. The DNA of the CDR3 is TGTGCCAGCAGCCAAGGCCCCCGGGGACATAACTATGGCTACACCTTC. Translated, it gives CASSQGPRGHNYGYTF.

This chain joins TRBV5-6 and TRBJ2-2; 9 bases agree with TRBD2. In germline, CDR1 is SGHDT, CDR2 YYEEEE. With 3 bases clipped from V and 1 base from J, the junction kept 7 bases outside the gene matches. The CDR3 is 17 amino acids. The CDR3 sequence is CASSSMTSGMNTGELFF. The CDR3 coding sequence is TGTGCCAGCAGCTCGATGACTAGCGGCATGAACACCGGGGAGCTGTTTTTT. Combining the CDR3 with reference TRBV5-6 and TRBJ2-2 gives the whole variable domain DAGVTQSPTHLIKTRGQQVTLRCSPKSGHDTVSWYQQALGQGPQFIFQYYEEEERQRGNFPDRFSGHQFPNYSSELNVNALLLGDSALYLCASSSMTSGMNTGELFFGEGSRLTVL.

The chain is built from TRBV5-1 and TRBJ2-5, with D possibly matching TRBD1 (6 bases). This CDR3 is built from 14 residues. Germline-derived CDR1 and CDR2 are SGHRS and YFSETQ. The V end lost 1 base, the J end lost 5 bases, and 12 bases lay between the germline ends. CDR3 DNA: TGCGCCAGCAGCTTGTCCGGACAGCGGGAGACCCAGTACTTC. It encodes CASSLSGQRETQYF.

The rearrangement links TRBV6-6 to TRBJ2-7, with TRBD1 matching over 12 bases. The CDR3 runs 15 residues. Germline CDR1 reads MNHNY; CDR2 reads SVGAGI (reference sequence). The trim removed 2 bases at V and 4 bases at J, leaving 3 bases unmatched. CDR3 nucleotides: TGTGCCAGCAGTTACGGGACAGGGGGCGAGTACGAGCAGTACTTC. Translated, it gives CASSYGTGGEYEQYF.